The entry that follows covers one TCR beta chain sequence. MiXCR, run by TCRdb on the RT-PCR reads, gives a single entry per CDR3 protein. The sample has some 520,000 distinct CDR3 sequences, approximately 15% seen once. This record comes from a study of response to subunit inactivated influenza vaccine. Per germline, CDR1 LNHDA and CDR2 SQIVND (reference sequence). The CDR3 loop spans 16 amino acids. The germline V and J ends were trimmed by 4 bases and 3 bases, with 18 bases remaining between them. The origin of this receptor is a man between 50 and 70 years old who received an inactivated influenza vaccine. This chain joins TRBV19 and TRBJ2-5, with D perhaps matching TRBD2 (5 bases). The sequenced sample was CD4+ T cells sorted from PBMCs, obtained 23 months after vaccination. CDR3 bases: TGTGCCAGTAGTAGCAATAGGGTCGGGCGGGAAGAGACCCAGTACTTC. Protein sequence: CASSSNRVGREETQYF.